Following are 9 T cell receptor beta chains from one sample sequenced in a study of human T cells and chemical hapten exposure. TCRdb reanalysed the RACE reads using MiXCR and keeps one entry per CDR3 protein. The table lists about 190,000 distinct CDR3 sequences, under 25% of them singletons, with about 2.5% in the top ten. Time point noted: patch test 3, about 24 weeks after DPC sensitization. Noted treatment: therapeutic diphenylcyclopropenone sensitization with weekly scalp DPC. The source material was whole blood, sampled in connection with sensitization to the hapten diphenylcyclopropenone (DPC). The receptors stem from a middle-aged woman with alopecia areata. Some clones in this sample may be carry-over from other donors' samples.

The chain has TRBV5-5 and TRBJ2-5; D unresolved. V gave up 4 bases and J gave up 0 bases, with 13 bases separating them. The germline gives CDR1 SGHKS, CDR2 YYEKEE (reference sequence). The CDR3 length is 15 residues. This CDR3 reads CASSLVGLYQETQYF. The CDR3 region has the DNA TGTGCCAGCAGCCTGGTCGGGTTGTACCAAGAGACCCAGTACTTC.

The V gene is TRBV7-2, the J gene TRBJ2-3; D remains unclear. CDR3 size: 11 residues. Germline-derived CDR1 and CDR2 are SGHTA and FQGNSA. The V end lost 5 bases, the J end lost 4 bases, and 4 bases lay between the germline ends. This CDR3 reads CASSTADTQYF. Written as DNA, the CDR3 is TGTGCCAGCAGCACCGCAGATACGCAGTATTTT. The full variable domain, completed using reference TRBV7-2 and TRBJ2-3, is GAGVSQSPSNKVTEKGKDVELRCDPISGHTALYWYRQSLGQGLEFLIYFQGNSAPDKSGLPSDRFSAERTGGSVSTLTIQRTQQEDSAVYLCASSTADTQYFGPGTRLTVL.

This clonotype was seen a few times. The rearrangement links TRBV28 to TRBJ2-3, with 7 bases fitting TRBD2. The CDR3 extends over 15 amino acids. Per germline, CDR1 MDHEN and CDR2 SYDVKM. With V trimmed by 6 bases and J by 1 base, 7 bases remained unmatched. The CDR3 sequence: CASSLPGGGTDTQYF. CDR3 sequence (DNA): TGTGCCAGCAGCTTACCGGGGGGAGGCACAGATACGCAGTATTTT.

The gene calls are TRBV28 and TRBJ1-2; D possibly corresponds to TRBD1 (5 bases). The germline V gene has CDR1 MDHEN and CDR2 SYDVKM. The CDR3 loop spans 13 amino acids. The CDR3 DNA reads as TGTGTCGCCGAACCTCAGGGAGCCTATGGCTACACCTTC. Translation gives CVAEPQGAYGYTF.

This clonotype showed up just a few times. V usage is TRBV11-2 and J usage is TRBJ1-4; no reliable D call. With 1 base removed from V and 4 bases from J, the gap between germline ends came to 13 bases. CDR1 and CDR2 from the germline V gene are SGHAT and FQNNGV. The CDR3 extends over 16 amino acids. In nucleotides, the CDR3 is TGTGCCAGCAGCTTAGCTTTGGGCAGCGTTAATGAAAAACTGTTTTTT. Its translation: CASSLALGSVNEKLFF.

This clonotype was counted only a few times. This rearrangement joins TRBV10-3 to TRBJ2-3, with 7 bases lining up with TRBD1. Trimming at V came to 2 bases and at J to 6 bases, leaving 8 bases not matched to a gene. Germline CDR1 is ENHRY and CDR2 is SYGVKD. The CDR3 spans 15 residues. CDR3 DNA sequence: TGTGCCATCAGTGAGAGGGACAGCAGCTCCGATACGCAGTATTTT. Encoded protein: CAISERDSSSDTQYF.

V gene TRBV29-1 combines with J gene TRBJ1-2; D remains ambiguous. The V gene lost 7 bases and the J gene lost 3 bases, with 9 bases spanning the gap. CDR1 and CDR2 from the germline V gene are SQVTM and ANQGSEA. The CDR3 is 11 amino acids. The CDR3, as DNA: TGCAGCGGGGGTAAGGACTATGGCTACACCTTC. Amino acid sequence: CSGGKDYGYTF.

The V gene is TRBV29-1, the J gene TRBJ1-1; 8 positions agree with TRBD1. Trimming cost V 3 bases and J 3 bases; bases outside gene matches: 9. This CDR3 has 15 residues. Germline CDR1 is SQVTM and CDR2 is ANQGSEA. The CDR3 nucleotides are TGCAGCGTTGAGGGGGCGCAGGGGGCATACACTGAAGCTTTCTTT. This encodes CSVEGAQGAYTEAFF.

In its sample, this clonotype was seen a few times. The chain combines TRBV6-2 or TRBV6-3 with TRBJ2-4, with TRBD2 identical over 10 bases. Germline CDR1 MNHEY, CDR2 SVGEGT. This CDR3 has 13 amino acids. V lost 7 bases, J lost 7 bases, and 4 bases stayed unmatched. In DNA form, the CDR3 reads TGTGCCAGCATTGATAGCGGGAGGAACATTCAGTACTTC. Its translation is CASIDSGRNIQYF.